This is a list of T cell receptor beta chains from one sample in a study of cytomegalovirus exposure and HLA in healthy donors. This table comes from immunoSEQ multiplex PCR, and its TCRdb copy is limited to in-frame clones, with some not included. Of fewer than 200,000 clones in the sample, about two thirds were seen once. The specimen sequenced was PBMCs. The receptors come from a human donor in good health. The CDR3 runs from the conserved cysteine through the conserved F or W. D genes are given only for firm matches. The size of a clone is reported for some rows only, either as once, few or many, or as a class for expanded clones.

D gene: TRBD1
V gene: TRBV2
clone size: NA
J gene: TRBJ1-1
CDR3 protein: CASRRRQGSNTEAFF
CDR3 DNA: TGTGCCAGCAGGCGGCGACAGGGTTCGAACACTGAAGCTTTCTTT

D gene: NA
V gene: TRBV7-9
clone size: NA
J gene: TRBJ2-7
CDR3 protein: CASSPQGEGLRSYEQYF
CDR3 DNA: TGTGCCAGCAGCCCGCAGGGTGAAGGACTAAGGTCCTACGAGCAGTACTTC

D gene: TRBD1
V gene: TRBV6-5
clone size: NA
J gene: TRBJ1-1
CDR3 protein: CASSSRTGADFF
CDR3 DNA: TGTGCCAGCAGTTCACGGACAGGTGCTGATTTCTTT

D gene: NA
V gene: TRBV4-1
clone size: NA
J gene: TRBJ2-1
CDR3 protein: CASSQDLSSYNEQFF
CDR3 DNA: TGCGCCAGCAGCCAAGACTTGAGCTCCTACAATGAGCAGTTCTTC

D gene: TRBD2
V gene: TRBV5-5
clone size: NA
J gene: TRBJ2-1
CDR3 protein: CASSLIRRPSGYNEQFF
CDR3 DNA: TGTGCCAGCAGCTTGATCCGTCGTCCTAGCGGCTACAATGAGCAGTTCTTC

D gene: NA
V gene: TRBV27
clone size: NA
J gene: TRBJ2-7
CDR3 protein: CASRAGEVAEQYF
CDR3 DNA: TGTGCCAGCAGAGCCGGGGAGGTCGCCGAGCAGTACTTC

D gene: NA
V gene: TRBV21-1
clone size: NA
J gene: TRBJ2-1
CDR3 protein: CASSWTGGNEQFF
CDR3 DNA: TGTGCCAGCAGCTGGACAGGGGGCAATGAGCAGTTCTTC

D gene: TRBD2
V gene: TRBV6-6
clone size: NA
J gene: TRBJ2-7
CDR3 protein: CASSLAGGLPEQYF
CDR3 DNA: TGTGCCAGCAGCCTGGCGGGGGGGCTCCCCGAGCAGTACTTC

D gene: TRBD1
V gene: TRBV6-5
clone size: NA
J gene: TRBJ1-2
CDR3 protein: CASSSGQVKVYGYTF
CDR3 DNA: TGTGCCAGCAGCAGTGGACAGGTCAAGGTCTATGGCTACACCTTC

D gene: TRBD1
V gene: TRBV19
clone size: NA
J gene: TRBJ2-7
CDR3 protein: CASSSEEGQGAYEQYF
CDR3 DNA: TGTGCCAGTAGTTCAGAGGAGGGACAGGGCGCCTACGAGCAGTACTTC

D gene: TRBD1
V gene: TRBV2
clone size: NA
J gene: TRBJ1-2
CDR3 protein: CASRRDSDNYGYTF
CDR3 DNA: TGTGCCAGCAGGAGGGACAGCGATAACTATGGCTACACCTTC

D gene: NA
V gene: TRBV6-5
clone size: NA
J gene: TRBJ2-3
CDR3 protein: CASSYRRAGDTQYF
CDR3 DNA: TGTGCCAGCAGTTACCGGAGGGCGGGAGATACGCAGTATTTT

D gene: TRBD2
V gene: TRBV2
clone size: NA
J gene: TRBJ2-7
CDR3 protein: CASSVTSNSEQYF
CDR3 DNA: TGTGCCAGCAGTGTGACTAGCAATTCGGAGCAGTACTTC

D gene: TRBD1
V gene: TRBV19
clone size: NA
J gene: TRBJ1-5
CDR3 protein: CASTRTGNNQPQHF
CDR3 DNA: TGTGCCAGTACCCGGACAGGGAACAATCAGCCCCAGCATTTT

D gene: NA
V gene: TRBV9
clone size: NA
J gene: TRBJ1-2
CDR3 protein: CASSVDRAAGYTF
CDR3 DNA: TGTGCCAGCAGCGTAGACCGAGCCGCGGGCTACACCTTC

D gene: TRBD1
V gene: TRBV5-1
clone size: few
J gene: TRBJ2-5
CDR3 protein: CASSLNPSGQEIETQYF
CDR3 DNA: TGCGCCAGCAGCTTGAATCCTTCGGGACAGGAGATAGAGACCCAGTACTTC

D gene: NA
V gene: TRBV2
clone size: NA
J gene: TRBJ2-1
CDR3 protein: CASNKRAVFNEQFF
CDR3 DNA: TGTGCCAGCAACAAGAGGGCGGTATTCAATGAGCAGTTCTTC

D gene: NA
V gene: TRBV19
clone size: NA
J gene: TRBJ1-1
CDR3 protein: CASSMTHRSNTEAFF
CDR3 DNA: TGTGCCAGTAGTATGACCCACAGATCGAACACTGAAGCTTTCTTT

D gene: TRBD1
V gene: TRBV6-5
clone size: few
J gene: TRBJ1-2
CDR3 protein: CASSLRDSFNYGYTF
CDR3 DNA: TGTGCCAGCAGTCTCCGGGACAGCTTTAACTATGGCTACACCTTC

D gene: NA
V gene: TRBV7-9
clone size: NA
J gene: TRBJ1-5
CDR3 protein: CASSKENTEYSNQPQHF
CDR3 DNA: TGTGCCAGCAGCAAAGAAAATACAGAGTATAGCAATCAGCCCCAGCATTTT

D gene: NA
V gene: TRBV10-1
clone size: NA
J gene: TRBJ2-1
CDR3 protein: CASSDGAGPYNEQFF
CDR3 DNA: TGCGCCAGCAGTGATGGGGCAGGGCCGTACAATGAGCAGTTCTTC

D gene: TRBD1
V gene: TRBV5-6
clone size: NA
J gene: TRBJ1-5
CDR3 protein: CASSIGTGIGNQPQHF
CDR3 DNA: TGTGCCAGCAGCATCGGGACAGGGATAGGAAATCAGCCCCAGCATTTT

D gene: NA
V gene: TRBV6-1
clone size: NA
J gene: TRBJ1-1
CDR3 protein: CASSQTGAEAFF
CDR3 DNA: TGTGCCAGCAGTCAAACGGGGGCTGAAGCTTTCTTT

D gene: NA
V gene: TRBV7-3
clone size: NA
J gene: TRBJ2-1
CDR3 protein: CASRPRPGAYNEQFF
CDR3 DNA: TGTGCCAGCAGACCACGCCCCGGGGCCTACAATGAGCAGTTCTTC

D gene: NA
V gene: TRBV30
clone size: NA
J gene: TRBJ2-2
CDR3 protein: CAWRGLSNTGELFF
CDR3 DNA: TGTGCCTGGAGAGGACTTTCGAACACCGGGGAGCTGTTTTTT

D gene: NA
V gene: TRBV5-1
clone size: once
J gene: TRBJ2-2
CDR3 protein: CASSRTVNTGELFF
CDR3 DNA: TGCGCCAGCAGCAGGACAGTCAACACCGGGGAGCTGTTTTTT

D gene: TRBD1
V gene: TRBV2
clone size: NA
J gene: TRBJ2-7
CDR3 protein: CASRPQGAGEQYF
CDR3 DNA: TGTGCCAGCAGACCTCAGGGGGCGGGTGAGCAGTACTTC

D gene: NA
V gene: TRBV23-1
clone size: NA
J gene: TRBJ1-4
CDR3 protein: CASSQSGNYCRATNEKLFF
CDR3 DNA: TGCGCCAGCAGTCAATCGGGCAATTACTGCAGGGCAACTAATGAAAAACTGTTTTTT